This T cell receptor (beta chain) was observed in a study of blood T cells in healthy people across ages. Notes on the study in general: Comparison with aged donors showed that long-lived donors had more naive CD4+ cells and higher diversity. Nothing was known about donor CMV status, and this possibly confounded expanded clonotype changes.

Next came a second PCR, run for roughly 6 to 11 cycles, which used a sample-barcoded 5' primer along with a J-beta primer mix. TCRdb re-called the 5' RACE reads with MiXCR, one entry per CDR3 protein. The table records over 1,500,000 distinct CDR3 sequences, approximately 50% of them present only once. A note on this clonotype: The antigen is not known.

The germline gives CDR1 SGHRS, CDR2 YFSETQ. The length of the CDR3 is 14 residues. The V gene lost 4 bases and the J gene lost 5 bases, with 16 bases spanning the gap. The sample was blood. The receptor was derived from a woman between 40 and 50 years old in good health. The V call is TRBV5-1, the J call TRBJ2-7; TRBD1 or TRBD2 may be the D gene (5 bases each). Here the CDR3 DNA reads TGCGCCAGCAGCGTGGCCCGGGACGGAGACGAGCAGTACTTC. As protein: CASSVARDGDEQYF.